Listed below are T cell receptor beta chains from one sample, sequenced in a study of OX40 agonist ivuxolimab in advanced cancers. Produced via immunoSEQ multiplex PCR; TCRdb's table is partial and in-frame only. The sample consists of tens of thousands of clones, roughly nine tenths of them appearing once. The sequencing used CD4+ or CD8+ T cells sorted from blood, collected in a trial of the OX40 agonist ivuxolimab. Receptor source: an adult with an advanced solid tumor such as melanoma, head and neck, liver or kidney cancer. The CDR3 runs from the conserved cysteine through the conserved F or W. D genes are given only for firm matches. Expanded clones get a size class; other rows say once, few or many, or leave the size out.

CDR3: CASGATSRDTQYF
DNA: TGTGCCAGCGGAGCGACTAGTCGCGATACGCAGTATTTT
size: once
D: .
J: TRBJ2-3
V: TRBV9

CDR3: CASSPGQVNYGYTF
DNA: TGCGCCAGCAGCCCGGGACAGGTTAACTATGGCTACACCTTC
size: .
D: TRBD1
J: TRBJ1-2
V: TRBV5-1

CDR3: CASSSRTGSGNTIYF
DNA: TGTGCCAGTAGCTCGAGGACAGGCTCTGGAAACACCATATATTTT
size: .
D: TRBD1
J: TRBJ1-3
V: TRBV19

CDR3: CASTPRGMNTEAFF
DNA: TGTGCCAGTACCCCCAGGGGCATGAACACTGAAGCTTTCTTT
size: .
D: .
J: TRBJ1-1
V: TRBV19

CDR3: CASSLDSSSMVDTQYF
DNA: TGTGCCAGCAGCTTAGATTCGTCTAGCATGGTAGATACGCAGTATTTT
size: .
D: .
J: TRBJ2-3
V: TRBV11-3

CDR3: CASSLGGGLDTQYF
DNA: TGTGCCAGCAGCTTAGGGGGGGGCTTGGATACGCAGTATTTT
size: .
D: .
J: TRBJ2-3
V: TRBV11-2

CDR3: CAWSLIYEQYF
DNA: TGTGCCTGGAGTCTCATTTACGAGCAGTACTTC
size: .
D: .
J: TRBJ2-7
V: TRBV30

CDR3: CSVDEGYGTDTQYF
DNA: TGCAGCGTTGACGAGGGATACGGCACAGATACGCAGTATTTT
size: .
D: .
J: TRBJ2-3
V: TRBV29-1

CDR3: CSVDGRNTQYF
DNA: TGCAGCGTTGATGGGAGGAATACGCAGTATTTT
size: .
D: .
J: TRBJ2-3
V: TRBV29-1

CDR3: CASSNAPGLAYDEQYF
DNA: TGTGCCAGCAGCAATGCACCGGGACTAGCGTACGACGAGCAGTACTTC
size: .
D: TRBD2
J: TRBJ2-7
V: TRBV11-2

CDR3: CASSLAGRQYEQYF
DNA: TGTGCCAGCAGCTTGGCCGGGCGGCAATACGAGCAGTACTTC
size: .
D: .
J: TRBJ2-7
V: TRBV5-8

CDR3: CASSVFLSNTEAFF
DNA: TGTGCCAGCAGTGTGTTCCTTTCGAACACTGAAGCTTTCTTT
size: .
D: .
J: TRBJ1-1
V: TRBV6-1

CDR3: CAWSGRLVHPLGYGYTF
DNA: TGTGCCTGGAGTGGAAGGTTGGTGCATCCCCTAGGCTATGGCTACACCTTC
size: few
D: .
J: TRBJ1-2
V: TRBV30

CDR3: CASSLGGYGSPLHF
DNA: TGTGCCAGCAGCTTAGGGGGCTATGGTTCACCCCTCCACTTT
size: .
D: .
J: TRBJ1-6
V: TRBV7-9

CDR3: CASSPGGVYTGELFF
DNA: TGTGCCAGCAGCCCGGGTGGGGTATACACCGGGGAGCTGTTTTTT
size: .
D: .
J: TRBJ2-2
V: TRBV11-2

CDR3: CASATPGQGNSPLHF
DNA: TGTGCCAGCGCTACTCCGGGACAGGGTAATTCACCCCTCCACTTT
size: .
D: TRBD1
J: TRBJ1-6
V: TRBV28

CDR3: CASSIDTGETQYF
DNA: TGTGCCAGCAGTATCGACACTGGGGAGACCCAGTACTTC
size: .
D: .
J: TRBJ2-5
V: TRBV28

CDR3: CASSLLQTNTGELFF
DNA: TGCGCCAGCAGCTTGCTTCAGACGAACACCGGGGAGCTGTTTTTT
size: .
D: .
J: TRBJ2-2
V: TRBV5-1

CDR3: CASRGRTGLNTGELFF
DNA: TGTGCCAGCAGGGGCCGGACAGGATTGAACACCGGGGAGCTGTTTTTT
size: .
D: TRBD1
J: TRBJ2-2
V: TRBV2

CDR3: CATGGASGGAYEQYF
DNA: TGTGCCACCGGTGGGGCTAGCGGGGGTGCCTACGAGCAGTACTTC
size: .
D: TRBD2
J: TRBJ2-7
V: TRBV10-3

CDR3: CASSPGPGNTEAFF
DNA: TGTGCCAGCTCACCGGGCCCAGGGAACACTGAAGCTTTCTTT
size: .
D: .
J: TRBJ1-1
V: TRBV18

CDR3: CASSYSGRVIRDTQYF
DNA: TGTGCCAGCAGTTACTCCGGCAGGGTAATACGAGATACGCAGTATTTT
size: .
D: .
J: TRBJ2-3
V: TRBV6-5

CDR3: CSVDVRANEQFF
DNA: TGCAGCGTTGATGTCCGCGCTAATGAGCAGTTCTTC
size: .
D: .
J: TRBJ2-1
V: TRBV29-1

CDR3: CASSLERTGAGGPPETQYF
DNA: TGTGCCAGCAGCTTAGAGCGTACGGGAGCGGGAGGGCCCCCAGAGACCCAGTACTTC
size: .
D: TRBD2
J: TRBJ2-5
V: TRBV7-2

CDR3: CASSHRDRAEAFF
DNA: TGTGCCAGCAGCCACCGGGATCGGGCTGAAGCTTTCTTT
size: .
D: .
J: TRBJ1-1
V: TRBV6-5

CDR3: CASRGGTSGAYNEQFF
DNA: TGTGCCAGCAGGGGCGGGACTAGCGGGGCCTACAATGAGCAGTTCTTC
size: .
D: TRBD2
J: TRBJ2-1
V: TRBV2

CDR3: CASSGGTGGRQPQHF
DNA: TGTGCCAGCAGTGGTGGGACAGGGGGTAGGCAGCCCCAGCATTTT
size: .
D: TRBD1
J: TRBJ1-5
V: TRBV2

CDR3: CASSHGSASRAEKLFF
DNA: TGCGCCAGCAGCCATGGTTCCGCATCCAGAGCGGAAAAACTGTTTTTT
size: once
D: .
J: TRBJ1-4
V: TRBV4-1

CDR3: CASSFGQTDQETQYF
DNA: TGCGCCAGCAGCTTCGGGCAAACCGACCAAGAGACCCAGTACTTC
size: .
D: .
J: TRBJ2-5
V: TRBV5-1

CDR3: CASSVGTGSAWDTQYF
DNA: TGTGCCAGCAGCGTAGGGACAGGGAGTGCCTGGGATACGCAGTATTTT
size: once
D: TRBD1
J: TRBJ2-3
V: TRBV9

CDR3: CASSWTGQNQPQHF
DNA: TGTGCCAGCAGTTGGACAGGGCAAAATCAGCCCCAGCATTTT
size: .
D: TRBD1
J: TRBJ1-5
V: TRBV11-2

CDR3: CASSVYTGELFF
DNA: TGTGCCAGCAGCGTTTACACCGGGGAGCTGTTTTTT
size: once
D: .
J: TRBJ2-2
V: TRBV9

CDR3: CAWRTSGQSVNTF
DNA: TGTGCCTGGAGGACCTCGGGACAGTCGGTCAACACCTTC
size: once
D: TRBD1
J: TRBJ1-2
V: TRBV30

CDR3: CASIGRGKSYEQYF
DNA: TGTGCCAGCATTGGCAGGGGCAAATCCTACGAGCAGTACTTC
size: .
D: .
J: TRBJ2-7
V: TRBV2

CDR3: CASSVGASGGVYEQYF
DNA: TGTGCCAGCAGCGTAGGGGCTAGCGGAGGGGTATACGAGCAGTACTTC
size: .
D: TRBD2
J: TRBJ2-7
V: TRBV9

CDR3: CASSEAGAGGTDTQYF
DNA: TGTGCCAGCAGTGAAGCAGGGGCGGGAGGCACAGATACGCAGTATTTT
size: once
D: TRBD2
J: TRBJ2-3
V: TRBV2

CDR3: CASSLRTGGDEQYF
DNA: TGTGCCAGCAGCCTCCGGACAGGGGGGGACGAGCAGTACTTC
size: .
D: TRBD1
J: TRBJ2-7
V: TRBV4-2